Detailed here is one T cell receptor (beta chain). Its antigen is still unknown. The time point denotes: week 35, safety follow-up. The investigators gave 300 ug of mutant IDH1 20-mer peptide in each vaccine dose, together with topical imiquimod. The sample originates from a study of a mutant IDH1 vaccine in newly diagnosed glioma. Study details: Vaccine dosing followed radiotherapy by 4-6 weeks, or accompanied temozolomide cycles.

Method: immunoSEQ multiplex PCR; TCRdb's copy keeps in-frame clones and lacks some. The sample gives approximately 47,000 clones, roughly 91% of which show up once; 5.7% is in the top ten. V gave up 2 bases and J gave up 7 bases, with 15 bases separating them. CDR1 is SGHTA and CDR2 is FQGNSA in the germline V gene. The CDR3 runs to 16 residues. This clonotype was obtained from a woman aged 35 to 49 with glioma. This specimen was PBMCs, taken from a glioma patient whose treatment included an IDH1 peptide vaccine. The chain joins TRBV7-2 to TRBJ1-6; D remains ambiguous. For the CDR3, the DNA is TGTGCCAGCAGCTTACTGGGATCCGTTGGGAATTCACCCCTCCACTTT. Translation gives CASSLLGSVGNSPLHF.